One sample yielded the 14 T cell receptor beta chains listed below, sequenced in a study of blood T cell repertoires in COVID-19 (dated by TCRdb to between 2020 and 2021). Library preparation was by the immunoSEQ multiplex PCR assay. This is the immuneACCESS table as TCRdb keeps it, with only in-frame sequences that have V and J called. A part of the clones is gone; compared with another copy, unresolved V genes explain less than half, and the rest is unexplained. The sample table lists about 290,000 clones, around 86% of them with a count of one. 1.5% to 2% of the sample goes to the ten largest clones. The specimen sequenced was PBMCs or T cells enriched from blood (not recorded which). These receptor sequences come from a woman in her thirties or forties who had recovered from COVID-19.

This chain joins TRBV3-1 (or the pseudogene TRBV3-2) and TRBJ2-7, with 9 bases aligning to TRBD2. V was pared by 3 bases and J by 4 bases, with 7 bases of the junction left unmatched. Germline values: CDR1 LGHDT, CDR2 YNNKEL (reference sequence). This CDR3 is built from 15 residues. For the CDR3, the DNA is TGTGCCAGCAGCCAGCCGGGACTAGCTAATTACGAGCAGTACTTC. Protein product: CASSQPGLANYEQYF.

V and J are TRBV27 and TRBJ1-2; tentatively, D is TRBD1 (6 bases). Looked up from germline, CDR1 is MNHEY and CDR2 is SMNVEV (reference sequence). The V and J ends lost 5 bases and 5 bases respectively, with 15 bases between them. The CDR3 spans 14 residues. CDR3 amino acids: CASSATQGRYGYTF. CDR3 coding DNA: TGTGCCAGCAGTGCTACACAGGGACGATATGGCTACACCTTC.

The chain employs TRBV14 and TRBJ1-6; D gene ambiguous. Germline values: CDR1 SGHDN, CDR2 FVKESK. The CDR3 extends over 14 amino acids. Trimming cost V 4 bases and J 9 bases, with 13 bases left between them. CDR3 region: CASSPRTGFSPLHF. CDR3 DNA sequence: TGTGCCAGCAGCCCAAGAACGGGTTTTTCACCCCTCCACTTT.

The chain couples TRBV7-2 to TRBJ1-2; D is possibly TRBD1 (6 bases). The CDR3 contains 15 residues. V shed 2 bases and J shed 3 bases, with 13 bases lying between them. Germline-derived CDR1 and CDR2 are SGHTA and FQGNSA. CDR3 nucleotide sequence: TGTGCCAGCAGCTTATTCCCTGGGGGCGACTATGGCTACACCTTC. The encoded protein is CASSLFPGGDYGYTF.

The V gene is TRBV7-3, the J gene TRBJ2-2, with D perhaps TRBD2 (6 bases). This CDR3 is built from 15 residues. Germline V gene data show CDR1 as SGHTA and CDR2 as FQGTGA. Trimming removed 6 bases at V and 6 bases at J, with 17 bases between. CDR3 nucleotide sequence: TGTGCCAGCAGGGTTACGGGGGTTTCGGCCGGGGAGCTGTTTTTT. This encodes CASRVTGVSAGELFF.

In its sample, this clone was seen once. The V and J genes are TRBV6-5 and TRBJ2-7, with D perhaps matching TRBD1 (5 bases). Germline CDR1 is MNHEY and CDR2 is SVGAGI. V dropped 0 bases and J dropped 5 bases, with 14 bases sitting between them. CDR3 length: 15 residues. The CDR3 here is CASSYSNRQSDEQYF. CDR3 coding DNA: TGTGCCAGCAGTTACTCGAACAGGCAGAGCGACGAGCAGTACTTC.

The V call is TRBV30, the J call TRBJ1-2; possibly TRBD1 for D (5 bases). Germline V lookup: CDR1 GTSNPN, CDR2 SVGIG (reference sequence). Trimming took 4 bases from V and 6 from J, leaving 18 bases between them. The CDR3 contains 14 residues. The CDR3 is CAWKRGRVGHGYTF. DNA for the CDR3: TGTGCCTGGAAAAGGGGCAGGGTCGGTCATGGCTACACCTTC.

The genes are TRBV27 and TRBJ2-2, with 9 positions matching TRBD1. With V trimmed by 4 bases and J by 5 bases, 8 bases remained unmatched. From germline, CDR1 is MNHEY and CDR2 SMNVEV (reference sequence). The CDR3 consists of 16 residues. The CDR3 reads CASSSPGQGVTGELFF. CDR3 nucleotide sequence: TGTGCCAGCAGTTCCCCGGGACAGGGTGTAACCGGGGAGCTGTTTTTT.

This chain uses TRBV6-5 with TRBJ1-1; perhaps TRBD1 as D (5 bases). Per the germline V gene, CDR1 is MNHEY and CDR2 is SVGAGI. The V and J ends lost 7 bases and 10 bases respectively, with 13 bases between them. This CDR3 contains 11 residues. CDR3 residues: CASTGAKGAFF. CDR3 nucleotides: TGTGCCAGCACTGGGGCAAAGGGAGCTTTCTTT.

The CDR3 bases are TGTGCCACCAGCAGAGAGGGGAGGCTAGCCACCGGGGAGCTGTTTTTT. This codes for CATSREGRLATGELFF. The chain uses TRBV15 and TRBJ2-2, with D possibly being TRBD2 (6 bases). The CDR3 spans 16 residues. Trimming took 0 bases from V and 4 from J, leaving 12 bases between them. Germline CDR1 and CDR2: LNHNV and YYDKDF (reference sequence).

The CDR3 sequence is CAISGTSNTEAFF. The CDR3 coding sequence is TGTGCCATCAGCGGGACATCGAACACTGAAGCTTTCTTT. The chain links TRBV10-3 to TRBJ1-1; D possibly corresponds to TRBD1 (6 bases). Germline lookup yields CDR1 ENHRY and CDR2 SYGVKD. This CDR3 contains 13 residues. Trimming took off 6 bases at V and 1 base at J, with 9 bases between the two ends.

The rearrangement joins TRBV19 to TRBJ2-7; TRBD2 matches 8 bases. After removal of 5 bases from V and 3 bases from J, the junction contained 15 bases not matched to a gene. This CDR3 has 17 residues. The V gene's germline CDR1 is LNHDA and CDR2 SQIVND (reference sequence). The CDR3 is CASSPLGRGPSGYEQYF. CDR3 nucleotides: TGTGCCAGTAGTCCCCTCGGGAGGGGCCCCTCGGGCTACGAGCAGTACTTC.

V is TRBV7-2 and J is TRBJ2-7; D possibly corresponds to TRBD2 (6 bases). The CDR3 sequence is 14 residues long. CDR1 is SGHTA and CDR2 is FQGNSA in the germline V gene. V lost 5 bases, J lost 2 bases, and 13 bases lay in between. The DNA of the CDR3 is TGTGCCAGCAGCGCCCAGGGAGGCGCCTACGAGCAGTACTTC. Residues: CASSAQGGAYEQYF. Looking up the rest from reference TRBV7-2 and TRBJ2-7 gives the full variable domain: GAGVSQSPSNKVTEKGKDVELRCDPISGHTALYWYRQSLGQGLEFLIYFQGNSAPDKSGLPSDRFSAERTGGSVSTLTIQRTQQEDSAVYLCASSAQGGAYEQYFGPGTRLTVT.

The V gene is TRBV2, the J gene TRBJ1-2; 9 positions match TRBD1. V shed 11 bases, J shed 8 bases, and the junction held 9 bases outside the gene matches. Germline V CDR1 and CDR2: SNHLY, FYNNEI. This CDR3 contains 12 residues. CDR3 bases: TGTGCCGGCCACAGGGGGCGCGGGGGCTACACCTTC. The encoded protein is CAGHRGRGGYTF.